The 4 T cell receptor beta chains below were found in one sample sequenced in a study of cytomegalovirus exposure and HLA in healthy donors. The primer mix had 60 Vbeta and 13 Jbeta primers. Assay: immunoSEQ multiplex PCR; the TCRdb copy retains only in-frame clones and omits some. This repertoire shows under 200,000 clones, over 70% found once; its top ten account for about 2.9%. Sequencing was performed on PBMCs. Receptors were obtained from a woman aged 50 to 65 in good health and CMV-seropositive.

V usage is TRBV6-1 and J usage is TRBJ1-1, with D unclear. The V and J ends lost 2 bases and 0 bases respectively, with 16 bases between them. The length of the CDR3 is 17 residues. The germline gives CDR1 MNHNS, CDR2 SASEGT. The CDR3 sequence is CASSENVQARMNTEAFF. The DNA for the CDR3 is TGTGCCAGCAGTGAAAACGTCCAGGCACGCATGAACACTGAAGCTTTCTTT.

There are a few counts of this clone. The J gene is TRBJ2-5, the V gene TRBV7-9; weak D call: TRBD1 (5 bases). Germline V lookup: CDR1 SEHNR, CDR2 FQNEAQ (reference sequence). The V end lost 8 bases, the J end lost 4 bases, and 11 bases lay between the germline ends. The CDR3 covers 12 residues. CDR3 residues: CASSAGRETQYF. DNA of the CDR3: TGTGCCAGCTCGGCAGGGCGAGAGACCCAGTACTTC.

The CDR3 here is CASSFGQGNEQYF. CDR3 coding DNA: TGTGCCAGTAGTTTTGGACAGGGGAACGAGCAGTACTTC. V gene TRBV19 combines with J gene TRBJ2-7; TRBD1 agrees at 9 bases. This CDR3 comprises 13 residues. Germline CDR1 and CDR2: LNHDA and SQIVND (reference sequence). V shed 5 bases, J shed 5 bases, and the junction held 4 bases outside the gene matches.

The rearrangement links TRBV2 to TRBJ1-5, with a possible D match to TRBD1 (6 bases). V gave up 6 bases and J gave up 9 bases, with 9 bases separating them. The germline V gene encodes CDR1 SNHLY and CDR2 FYNNEI. CDR3 length equals 11 residues. This CDR3 is CASRLTGPQHF. The CDR3 nucleotides read TGTGCCAGCAGATTGACAGGGCCCCAGCATTTT.